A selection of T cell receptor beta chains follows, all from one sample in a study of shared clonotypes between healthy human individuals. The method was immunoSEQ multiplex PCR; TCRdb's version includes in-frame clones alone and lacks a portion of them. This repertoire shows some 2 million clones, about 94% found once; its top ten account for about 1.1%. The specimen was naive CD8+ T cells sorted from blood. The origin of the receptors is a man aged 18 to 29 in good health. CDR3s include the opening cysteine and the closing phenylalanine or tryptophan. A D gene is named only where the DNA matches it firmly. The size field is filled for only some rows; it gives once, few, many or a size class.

DNA: TGTGCCAGCAAGGGTGTTCGGGATGAGGCTAGGACTAGTCTCAATGAGCAGTTCTTC
CDR3: CASKGVRDEARTSLNEQFF
D: -
V: TRBV21-1
J: TRBJ2-1
size: -
length: 19

DNA: TGTGCCAGCAGCGCCTCGACAGGATTGGGATCACCCCTCCACTTT
CDR3: CASSASTGLGSPLHF
D: -
V: TRBV9
J: TRBJ1-6
size: -
length: 15

DNA: TGCGCCAGCAGCCAAGAGGGTGGCGGGAACGACTACAATGAGCAGTTCTTC
CDR3: CASSQEGGGNDYNEQFF
D: -
V: TRBV4-3
J: TRBJ2-1
size: -
length: 17

DNA: TGTGCCAGTAGTAAGGGACTAGTGGGCACAGATACGCAGTATTTT
CDR3: CASSKGLVGTDTQYF
D: TRBD2
V: TRBV19
J: TRBJ2-3
size: -
length: 15

DNA: TGTGCCAGCAGTTTAGTGGACAGGTCCTACGAGCAGTACTTC
CDR3: CASSLVDRSYEQYF
D: TRBD1
V: TRBV27
J: TRBJ2-7
size: -
length: 14

DNA: TGTGCCAGCAGTGGACTAGCGGGAGTAATTGAGCAGTTCTTC
CDR3: CASSGLAGVIEQFF
D: TRBD2
V: TRBV27
J: TRBJ2-1
size: -
length: 14

DNA: TGTGCCAGCAGCGTAGCTTGGTGTGGTTATGTTTTGTCTGGCAATCAGCCCCAGCATTTT
CDR3: CASSVAWCGYVLSGNQPQHF
D: -
V: TRBV9
J: TRBJ1-5
size: -
length: 20

DNA: TGCGCCAGCAGCCCCGCCCCTAACTATGGCTACACCTTC
CDR3: CASSPAPNYGYTF
D: -
V: TRBV4-3
J: TRBJ1-2
size: once
length: 13

DNA: TGCAGCGTTGAATGGAGACAGGGCCAAGAGACCCAGTACTTC
CDR3: CSVEWRQGQETQYF
D: TRBD1
V: TRBV29-1
J: TRBJ2-5
size: -
length: 14

DNA: TGTGCCAGCAGCCCCCGTGGGGAGGGGTTCGCAGATACGCAGTATTTT
CDR3: CASSPRGEGFADTQYF
D: TRBD2
V: TRBV13
J: TRBJ2-3
size: -
length: 16

DNA: TGCGCCAGCAGCTTGGACGGATTCATGAACACTGAAGCTTTCTTT
CDR3: CASSLDGFMNTEAFF
D: -
V: TRBV5-1
J: TRBJ1-1
size: -
length: 15

DNA: TGCAGCGTTGGGGGGGCGGTCGAGCAGTACTTC
CDR3: CSVGGAVEQYF
D: -
V: TRBV29-1
J: TRBJ2-7
size: -
length: 11

DNA: TGTGCCAGCAGTTACGGCGAAAGCTACGAGCAGTACTTC
CDR3: CASSYGESYEQYF
D: -
V: TRBV6-5
J: TRBJ2-7
size: -
length: 13

DNA: TGTGCCAGCAGCGTAGAGACAGGGCCGAGCAATGAGCAGTTCTTC
CDR3: CASSVETGPSNEQFF
D: TRBD1
V: TRBV9
J: TRBJ2-1
size: -
length: 15

DNA: TGTGCCAGCAGCCCGGACAGCAAAGAGACCCAGTACTTC
CDR3: CASSPDSKETQYF
D: -
V: TRBV7-9
J: TRBJ2-5
size: -
length: 13

DNA: TGCGCCAGCAGCTTTCGACTAGCGGGAGTGTCCTACAATGAGCAGTTCTTC
CDR3: CASSFRLAGVSYNEQFF
D: TRBD2
V: TRBV5-1
J: TRBJ2-1
size: -
length: 17

DNA: TGTGCCAGTAGTAGAGACCTTGCGTCAGATACGCAGTATTTT
CDR3: CASSRDLASDTQYF
D: -
V: TRBV19
J: TRBJ2-3
size: -
length: 14

DNA: TGTGCCAGCAGCCCGTGGCTAGCGGGAGGGGAGACCCAGTACTTC
CDR3: CASSPWLAGGETQYF
D: TRBD2
V: TRBV7-9
J: TRBJ2-5
size: once
length: 15

DNA: TGTGCCAGCAGTGAACTGGAATCACCCGGCGGAAAACTGTTTTTT
CDR3: CASSELESPGGKLFF
D: -
V: TRBV6-1
J: TRBJ1-4
size: -
length: 15

DNA: TGTGCCAGCAGTACCGTCGGGGGGCCCAGCACAGATACGCAGTATTTT
CDR3: CASSTVGGPSTDTQYF
D: -
V: TRBV28
J: TRBJ2-3
size: -
length: 16

DNA: TGTGCCAGCAGGGAACTGGGGGTTAGAACTGAAGCTTTCTTT
CDR3: CASRELGVRTEAFF
D: -
V: TRBV6-1
J: TRBJ1-1
size: -
length: 14

DNA: TGTGCCAGCAGCTTAGTAGGGGACTGGGGAGCGGGGCAGCCCCAGCATTTT
CDR3: CASSLVGDWGAGQPQHF
D: -
V: TRBV7-2
J: TRBJ1-5
size: -
length: 17

DNA: TGTGCCAGTAGGTCGGGACAGGGCTACGAGCAGTACTTC
CDR3: CASRSGQGYEQYF
D: TRBD1
V: TRBV19
J: TRBJ2-7
size: -
length: 13

DNA: TGTGCCATCAGGGGGACCCGGGGTTTTTATGAGCAGTTCTTC
CDR3: CAIRGTRGFYEQFF
D: -
V: TRBV10-3
J: TRBJ2-1
size: -
length: 14

DNA: TGTGCCAGCAGCGTAGGGCCTAGCGGGGGCCAAGAGACCCAGTACTTC
CDR3: CASSVGPSGGQETQYF
D: TRBD2
V: TRBV9
J: TRBJ2-5
size: -
length: 16

DNA: TGTGCCAGCAGCGAAAGCGGGAGAAGCTACAATGAGCAGTTCTTC
CDR3: CASSESGRSYNEQFF
D: TRBD2
V: TRBV7-9
J: TRBJ2-1
size: -
length: 15

DNA: TGCGCCAGCAGCTTCGACAGTTTTTACGAGCAGTACTTC
CDR3: CASSFDSFYEQYF
D: -
V: TRBV5-1
J: TRBJ2-7
size: -
length: 13

DNA: TGTGCTAGCAGCCCCACGGGAGGGGTGGAGACCCAGTACTTC
CDR3: CASSPTGGVETQYF
D: TRBD2
V: TRBV7-7
J: TRBJ2-5
size: -
length: 14

DNA: TGTGCCAGCAGTGGGGGGTCACAGGCCCCCTATGGCTACACCTTC
CDR3: CASSGGSQAPYGYTF
D: -
V: TRBV25-1
J: TRBJ1-2
size: -
length: 15

DNA: TGTGCCAGCAGCTTAGTCGGCGGGGAGGGTGAGCAGTTCTTC
CDR3: CASSLVGGEGEQFF
D: TRBD2
V: TRBV11-2
J: TRBJ2-1
size: once
length: 14

DNA: TGCGCCAGCGGACGGGACCTAGGGACTGGGGAGTCACCCCTCCACTTT
CDR3: CASGRDLGTGESPLHF
D: -
V: TRBV4-1
J: TRBJ1-6
size: -
length: 16

DNA: TGTGCCAGCAGCTTCGAATCTCCGGCTGGCTACACCTTC
CDR3: CASSFESPAGYTF
D: -
V: TRBV7-9
J: TRBJ1-2
size: -
length: 13

DNA: TGCGCCAGCAGACCCCCGGGAGAATACGAGCAGTACTTC
CDR3: CASRPPGEYEQYF
D: -
V: TRBV5-1
J: TRBJ2-7
size: -
length: 13

DNA: TGTGCCAGCAGTTCTGAGGACAGGGGAGGAGATACGCAGTATTTT
CDR3: CASSSEDRGGDTQYF
D: TRBD1
V: TRBV11-2
J: TRBJ2-3
size: -
length: 15